Listed here are 24 T cell receptor beta chains from one sample, sequenced in a study of OX40 agonist ivuxolimab in advanced cancers. Some clones are missing from TCRdb's copy, which holds only in-frame ones; the method was immunoSEQ multiplex PCR. The sample includes tens of thousands of clones, around 80% of them seen just once. The sequencing here drew on CD4+ or CD8+ T cells sorted from blood, taken in a trial of the OX40 agonist ivuxolimab. These receptors all stem from an adult with an advanced solid tumor such as melanoma, head and neck, liver or kidney cancer.

The chain employs TRBV7-1 and TRBJ2-5; D unclear. TRBV7-1 is treated as an ORF (open reading frame) with a function not yet certain. Trimming left V 4 bases short and J 5 bases short, with 5 bases between. The CDR3 runs 11 residues. CDR3 DNA sequence: TGTGCCAGCAGCTTTACGGAGACCCAGTACTTC. Its translation is CASSFTETQYF.

The chain links TRBV18 to TRBJ2-3, with unresolved D. The CDR3 sequence is 12 residues long. The germline gives CDR1 KGHSH, CDR2 LQKENI. V lost 5 bases and J lost 0, with 3 bases in between. The CDR3 region is CASSSSTDTQYF. CDR3 DNA sequence: TGTGCCAGCTCATCTAGCACAGATACGCAGTATTTT.

The chain is built from TRBV19 and TRBJ2-7; weak D call: TRBD2 (6 bases). The CDR3 is 17 residues long. In germline, CDR1 is LNHDA, CDR2 SQIVND (reference sequence). Trimming took off 4 bases at V and 0 bases at J, with 19 bases between the two ends. The CDR3 DNA is TGTGCCAGTAGTACTGCCCGGGGGAGTGGGAGCTCCTACGAGCAGTACTTC. This encodes CASSTARGSGSSYEQYF.

This chain links TRBV7-2 with TRBJ2-2; D possibly corresponds to TRBD2 (5 bases). V was shortened by 6 bases and J by 0 bases, with 11 bases between the two germline ends. Germline assignment: CDR1 SGHTA and CDR2 FQGNSA. This CDR3 is 15 amino acids long. The CDR3 nucleotides read TGTGCCAGCAGTTCCTCCGGGACGAACACCGGGGAGCTGTTTTTT. Its translation: CASSSSGTNTGELFF.

The chain carries TRBV5-4 and TRBJ1-4, with TRBD1 identical over 9 bases. Germline V gives CDR1 SGHNT, CDR2 YYREEE (reference sequence). V was pared by 5 bases and J by 8 bases, with 7 bases of the junction left unmatched. The CDR3 has 14 residues. CDR3 residues: CASRDEGQGEKLFF. In DNA, the CDR3 is TGTGCCAGCAGGGATGAGGGACAGGGAGAAAAACTGTTTTTT.

The V gene is TRBV19, the J gene TRBJ2-1, with 8 bases lining up with TRBD2. The CDR3 loop spans 16 amino acids. J was trimmed by 9 bases and V by 5 bases; bases with no gene match: 15. The germline gives CDR1 LNHDA, CDR2 SQIVND (reference sequence). CDR3 region: CASSPIAGLVKGEQFF. CDR3 nucleotide sequence: TGTGCCAGTAGTCCAATAGCGGGACTAGTAAAGGGTGAGCAGTTCTTC.

The gene calls are TRBV9 and TRBJ1-6, with D possibly matching TRBD1 (5 bases). CDR1 is SGDLS, CDR2 YYNGEE, per germline. Trimming removed 2 bases from V and 0 bases from J, with 9 bases in between. The CDR3 consists of 16 residues. CDR3 in DNA: TGTGCCAGCAGCGTGGGGGATAACTCCTATAATTCACCCCTCCACTTT. It translates to CASSVGDNSYNSPLHF. The whole variable domain, filled in from reference TRBV9 and TRBJ1-6, reads DSGVTQTPKHLITATGQRVTLRCSPRSGDLSVYWYQQSLDQGLQFLIQYYNGEERAKGNILERFSAQQFPDLHSELNLSSLELGDSALYFCASSVGDNSYNSPLHFGNGTRLTVT.

The chain joins TRBV7-2 to TRBJ2-3; 13 bases fit TRBD2. Germline V gives CDR1 SGHTA, CDR2 FQGNSA. The CDR3 loop spans 16 amino acids. V lost 4 bases and J lost 2; bases outside the gene matches: 3. The CDR3 nucleotides read TGTGCCAGCAGCTCGGGACTAGCGGGATACACAGATACGCAGTATTTT. Translating it yields CASSSGLAGYTDTQYF.

J is TRBJ1-4 and V is TRBV7-2; possible D gene TRBD1, 5 bases. Germline CDR1 and CDR2: SGHTA and FQGNSA. Trimming pared 2 bases from V and 2 bases from J, leaving 12 bases between. The CDR3 has 16 amino acids. The CDR3 coding sequence is TGTGCCAGCAGCTTATTTGTGGGACGGACTAATGAAAAACTGTTTTTT. Protein: CASSLFVGRTNEKLFF.

The CDR3 sequence is CASSQDLPGNGNQPQHF. CDR3 nucleotides: TGTGCCAGCAGCCAAGATCTGCCGGGGAACGGAAATCAGCCCCAGCATTTT. The chain joins TRBV5-4 to TRBJ1-5, with D unclear. Germline values: CDR1 SGHNT, CDR2 YYREEE (reference sequence). CDR3 length: 17 residues. Trimming cost V 4 bases and J 4 bases, with 21 bases left between them.

This chain uses TRBV5-1 with TRBJ2-7, with 9 bases identical to TRBD1. This CDR3 comprises 17 residues. V shed 2 bases and J 4 bases; nucleotides not matched to a gene: 13. Looked up from germline, CDR1 is SGHRS and CDR2 is YFSETQ. DNA for the CDR3: TGCGCCAGCAGCTTCTTCCGGGGACAGGGCTCCTCGTACGAGCAGTACTTC. Translated, it gives CASSFFRGQGSSYEQYF.

This clone was counted once. This chain joins TRBV5-6 and TRBJ1-5, with TRBD1 identical over 7 bases. Trimming cost V 4 bases and J 3 bases; bases outside gene matches: 7. The CDR3 has 15 residues. Germline assignment: CDR1 SGHDT and CDR2 YYEEEE. The CDR3 DNA follows: TGTGCCAGCAGCACCTACGACAGGGACAATCAGCCCCAGCATTTT. Its protein product is CASSTYDRDNQPQHF.

CDR3 region: CASSLEGIGTEAFF. CDR3 sequence (DNA): TGTGCCAGCAGCTTGGAAGGGATTGGCACTGAAGCTTTCTTT. The chain employs TRBV5-4 and TRBJ1-1; D is uncertain. Per germline, CDR1 SGHNT and CDR2 YYREEE (reference sequence). CDR3 length: 14 amino acids. The V end lost 0 bases, the J end lost 4 bases, and 10 bases lay between the germline ends.

The chain recombines TRBV7-2 with TRBJ2-4, with TRBD2 matching over 7 bases. Germline-derived CDR1 and CDR2 are SGHTA and FQGNSA. The CDR3 spans 14 residues. The junction had 12 bases not matched to a gene; V was cut back by 8 bases and J by 8 bases. CDR3 in amino acids: CASLPTAGDDIQYF. The CDR3, as DNA: TGTGCCAGCCTCCCAACCGCGGGGGACGACATTCAGTACTTC.

The V call is TRBV5-1, the J call TRBJ2-6; 9 bases fit TRBD1. The germline CDR1 and CDR2 sequences are SGHRS and YFSETQ. Unmatched junction bases numbered 7, after V lost 6 bases and J lost 0 bases. This CDR3 spans 17 amino acids. The CDR3 bases are TGCGCCAGCACTCAGGACAGGGGAAGCTCTGGGGCCAACGTCCTGACTTTC. Translating gives CASTQDRGSSGANVLTF.

The rearrangement uses TRBV11-3 and TRBJ2-3; D perhaps matches TRBD2 (5 bases). Germline CDR1 SGHNT, CDR2 YENEEA. V was pared by 1 base and J by 2 bases, with 7 bases between. The CDR3 extends over 14 amino acids. The CDR3 spells CASSLVATTDTQYF. As DNA, the CDR3 is TGTGCCAGCAGCTTAGTAGCGACCACAGATACGCAGTATTTT. The full variable domain, with the rest looked up from reference TRBV11-3 and TRBJ2-3, is EAGVVQSPRYKIIEKKQPVAFWCNPISGHNTLYWYLQNLGQGPELLIRYENEEAVDDSQLPKDRFSAERLKGVDSTLKIQPAELGDSAVYLCASSLVATTDTQYFGPGTRLTVL.

The J gene is TRBJ2-3, the V gene TRBV6-5; D is uncertain. Trimming left V 3 bases short and J 6 bases short, with 16 bases between. The CDR3 length is 15 residues. Germline assignment: CDR1 MNHEY and CDR2 SVGAGI. CDR3 DNA sequence: TGTGCCAGCAGTTATCAGTACCCAGGCGTCGATACGCAGTATTTT. It codes for CASSYQYPGVDTQYF.

The chain employs TRBV10-3 and TRBJ2-1, with 7 bases matching TRBD1. Germline V gene sequence: CDR1 ENHRY, CDR2 SYGVKD. The CDR3 extends over 15 amino acids. V gave up 2 bases and J gave up 5 bases; unmatched junction bases: 6. CDR3 sequence reads: CAISEKQGPHNEQFF. CDR3 bases: TGTGCCATCAGTGAGAAACAGGGGCCCCACAATGAGCAGTTCTTC.

This chain connects TRBV5-1 to TRBJ2-7; no clear D gene. The V gene's germline CDR1 is SGHRS and CDR2 YFSETQ. The ends were cut back, 4 bases at V and 3 bases at J, with 11 bases in the middle. This CDR3 region has 13 residues. CDR3 sequence (DNA): TGCGCCAGCAGCCGGGCTCAATACTACGAGCAGTACTTC. Translating gives CASSRAQYYEQYF.

The genes are TRBV5-1 and TRBJ2-3; no clear D. This CDR3 contains 12 residues. Germline lookup yields CDR1 SGHRS and CDR2 YFSETQ. Trimming pared 5 bases from V and 2 bases from J, leaving 6 bases between. The CDR3 nucleotides read TGCGCCAGCAGGCGAGACACAGATACGCAGTATTTT. Protein: CASRRDTDTQYF.

V is TRBV27 and J is TRBJ2-2, with 11 bases lining up with TRBD1. The CDR3 has 17 amino acids. With V trimmed by 0 bases and J by 7 bases, 7 bases remained unmatched. Germline V gene sequence: CDR1 MNHEY, CDR2 SMNVEV (reference sequence). This CDR3 is CASSLSRGTGGFGELFF. For the CDR3, the DNA is TGTGCCAGCAGTTTATCCCGCGGGACAGGGGGATTCGGGGAGCTGTTTTTT.

The gene calls are TRBV6-4 and TRBJ2-1; 13 bases are shared with TRBD2. The CDR3 is made up of 17 amino acids. V shed 0 bases, J shed 8 bases, and the junction held 7 bases outside the gene matches. Germline values: CDR1 MRHNA, CDR2 SNTAGT. CDR3 amino acids: CASSDSLGLAGTHEQFF. The CDR3 DNA is TGTGCCAGCAGTGACTCGCTGGGACTAGCGGGAACCCATGAGCAGTTCTTC.

This rearrangement joins TRBV6-6 to TRBJ2-6; unclear D gene. This CDR3 has 14 residues. Germline CDR1 and CDR2: MNHNY and SVGAGI (reference sequence). V lost 5 bases and J lost 0, with 5 bases in between. CDR3 nucleotides: TGTGCCAGCAGTCGGGCCTCTGGGGCCAACGTCCTGACTTTC. It encodes CASSRASGANVLTF.

The gene calls are TRBV7-8 and TRBJ2-5; 9 nucleotides align to TRBD1. The CDR3 contains 14 residues. The junction had 4 bases not matched to a gene; V was cut back by 3 bases and J by 5 bases. Germline V CDR1 and CDR2: SGHVS, FQNEAQ. Here the CDR3 reads CASSFRDRDETQYF. DNA of the CDR3: TGTGCCAGCAGCTTCAGGGACAGGGACGAGACCCAGTACTTC. Full variable domain (rest looked up from reference TRBV7-8 and TRBJ2-5): GAGVSQSPRYKVAKRGQDVALRCDPISGHVSLFWYQQALGQGPEFLTYFQNEAQLDKSGLPSDRFFAERPEGSVSTLKIQRTQQEDSAVYLCASSFRDRDETQYFGPGTRLLVL.